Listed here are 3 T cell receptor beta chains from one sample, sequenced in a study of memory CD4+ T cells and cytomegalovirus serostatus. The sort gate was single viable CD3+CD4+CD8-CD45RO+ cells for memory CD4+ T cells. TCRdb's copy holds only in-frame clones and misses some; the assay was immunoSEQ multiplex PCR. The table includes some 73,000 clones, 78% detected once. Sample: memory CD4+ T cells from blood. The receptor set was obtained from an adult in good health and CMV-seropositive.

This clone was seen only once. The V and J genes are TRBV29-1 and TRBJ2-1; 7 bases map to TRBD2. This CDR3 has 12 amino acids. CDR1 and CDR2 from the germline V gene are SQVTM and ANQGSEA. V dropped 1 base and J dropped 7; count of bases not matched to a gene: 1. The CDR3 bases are TGCAGCGTTGAAGGAGCGGGAAATGAGCAGTTCTTC. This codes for CSVEGAGNEQFF.

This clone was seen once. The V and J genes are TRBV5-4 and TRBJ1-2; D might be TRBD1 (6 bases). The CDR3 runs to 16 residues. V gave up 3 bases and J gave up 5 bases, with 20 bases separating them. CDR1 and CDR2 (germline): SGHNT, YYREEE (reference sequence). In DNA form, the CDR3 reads TGTGCCAGCAGCTCATCTTTTGGACAGAGTCAATATGGCTACACCTTC. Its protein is CASSSSFGQSQYGYTF.

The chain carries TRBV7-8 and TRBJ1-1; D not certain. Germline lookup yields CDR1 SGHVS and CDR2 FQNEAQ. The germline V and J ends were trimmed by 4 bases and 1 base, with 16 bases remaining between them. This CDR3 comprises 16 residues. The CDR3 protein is CASSSMRAAGNTEAFF. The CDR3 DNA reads TGTGCCAGCAGCTCCATGAGGGCAGCGGGGAACACTGAAGCTTTCTTT.